Below, 10 T cell receptor beta chains from the same sample are listed, as sequenced in a study of blood T cell repertoires in COVID-19 (dated by TCRdb to 2019 to 2021). Libraries were constructed by the immunoSEQ multiplex PCR assay. The table comes from immuneACCESS by way of TCRdb, which keeps in-frame sequences with V and J called. Part of the clones is missing from these tables; in studies checked, under half for an unresolved V gene and the rest for unknown reasons. In all, the sample holds some 490,000 clones, and 70% to 90% of those were seen once. The leading ten clones occupy more than 3% of the sample. Specimen: peripheral blood. All receptors come from a human donor in a cohort sampled during active COVID-19.

The chain has TRBV5-1 and TRBJ1-6; tentatively, D is TRBD1 (5 bases). Trimming stripped 2 bases from V and 4 bases from J, with 7 bases between. CDR1 is SGHRS, CDR2 YFSETQ, per germline. The CDR3 runs 14 residues. CDR3 in amino acids: CASSLDRYNSPLHF. CDR3 DNA sequence: TGCGCCAGCAGCTTAGACAGATATAATTCACCCCTCCACTTT.

The gene calls are TRBV9 and TRBJ2-5, with TRBD1 matching 10 bases. The CDR3 totals 20 residues. The junction had 14 bases not matched to a gene; V was cut back by 0 bases and J by 0 bases. The V gene's germline CDR1 is SGDLS and CDR2 YYNGEE. CDR3 sequence reads: CASSVVPTGTGATNQETQYF. CDR3 bases: TGTGCCAGCAGCGTAGTCCCGACCGGGACAGGGGCGACCAACCAAGAGACCCAGTACTTC.

CDR3 amino acids: CSVSLAEGLGELFF. As DNA, the CDR3 is TGCAGCGTTTCTCTAGCGGAAGGACTCGGGGAGCTGTTTTTT. The chain combines TRBV29-1 with TRBJ2-2; the match to TRBD2 covers 7 bases. The CDR3 is made up of 14 amino acids. Losses at the gene ends were 5 bases for V and 7 bases for J; bases not matched to a gene: 10. CDR1 is SQVTM and CDR2 is ANQGSEA in the germline V gene.

J is TRBJ1-5 and V is TRBV7-8, with 8 bases fitting TRBD1. The CDR3 contains 14 residues. The V and J ends lost 3 bases and 7 bases, in that order; junction bases with no gene match: 5. The germline CDR1 and CDR2 sequences are SGHVS and FQNEAQ. The CDR3 region is CASSLDRVGQPQHF. CDR3 in DNA: TGTGCCAGCAGCTTGGACAGGGTAGGACAGCCCCAGCATTTT. Complete variable domain (other parts from reference TRBV7-8 and TRBJ1-5): GAGVSQSPRYKVAKRGQDVALRCDPISGHVSLFWYQQALGQGPEFLTYFQNEAQLDKSGLPSDRFFAERPEGSVSTLKIQRTQQEDSAVYLCASSLDRVGQPQHFGDGTRLSIL.

V is TRBV19 and J is TRBJ2-1, with a weak D call TRBD2 (7 bases). The CDR3 runs to 14 residues. The V gene lost 5 bases and the J gene lost 8 bases, with 16 bases spanning the gap. Per the germline V gene, CDR1 is LNHDA and CDR2 is SQIVND (reference sequence). CDR3 sequence reads: CASSPLGRGDEQFF. Here the CDR3 DNA reads TGTGCCAGTAGTCCCTTGGGGAGGGGGGATGAGCAGTTCTTC. Together with reference TRBV19 and TRBJ2-1, the CDR3 gives the full variable domain: DGGITQSPKYLFRKEGQNVTLSCEQNLNHDAMYWYRQDPGQGLRLIYYSQIVNDFQKGDIAEGYSVSREKKESFPLTVTSAQKNPTAFYLCASSPLGRGDEQFFGPGTRLTVL.

Here the CDR3 DNA reads TGTGCCAGCAGTACCCGGGACAGGGGGCCCAGTGGCTACACCTTC. The encoded protein is CASSTRDRGPSGYTF. V and J are TRBV28 and TRBJ1-2; TRBD1 agrees at 12 bases. Trimming took 5 bases from V and 7 from J; bases not matched to a gene: 8. The CDR3 is 15 residues long. Germline V gives CDR1 MDHEN, CDR2 SYDVKM.

The chain employs TRBV11-3 and TRBJ1-3; D gene unclear. Germline CDR1 and CDR2: SGHNT and YENEEA. This CDR3 is 13 amino acids long. The V end lost 5 bases, the J end lost 4 bases, and 9 bases lay between the germline ends. The CDR3 DNA is TGTGCCAGCAGCCGACATCCCGGAAACACCATATATTTT. Translation gives CASSRHPGNTIYF.

V usage is TRBV4-3 and J usage is TRBJ2-3; 12 bases match TRBD2. Per the germline V gene, CDR1 is LGHNA and CDR2 is YSLEER. The V and J ends lost 3 bases and 4 bases, in that order; junction bases with no gene match: 8. The CDR3 has 17 residues. The CDR3 nucleotides read TGCGCCAGCAGCCAGAGAAGGACTAGCGGGACGTCAGATACGCAGTATTTT. Translation gives CASSQRRTSGTSDTQYF.

CDR3 residues: CSARDRANYGYTF. As DNA, the CDR3 is TGCAGCGCCAGGGACAGGGCTAACTATGGCTACACCTTC. This chain connects TRBV29-1 to TRBJ1-2, with 9 bases matching TRBD1. The CDR3 is 13 amino acids. Germline loops: CDR1 SQVTM, CDR2 ANQGSEA. Trimming took 7 bases from V and 0 from J; bases not matched to a gene: 3.

This sequence joins TRBV11-3 and TRBJ2-3, with 7 nucleotides matching TRBD1. The CDR3 has 15 residues. Trimming took 1 base from V and 1 from J; bases not matched to a gene: 2. The V gene's germline CDR1 is SGHNT and CDR2 YENEEA. CDR3 coding DNA: TGTGCCAGCAGCTTAGTTGGGACAGGCACAGATACGCAGTATTTT. Its protein product is CASSLVGTGTDTQYF. The full variable domain, in which reference TRBV11-3 and TRBJ2-3 provide the parts outside the CDR3, is EAGVVQSPRYKIIEKKQPVAFWCNPISGHNTLYWYLQNLGQGPELLIRYENEEAVDDSQLPKDRFSAERLKGVDSTLKIQPAELGDSAVYLCASSLVGTGTDTQYFGPGTRLTVL.